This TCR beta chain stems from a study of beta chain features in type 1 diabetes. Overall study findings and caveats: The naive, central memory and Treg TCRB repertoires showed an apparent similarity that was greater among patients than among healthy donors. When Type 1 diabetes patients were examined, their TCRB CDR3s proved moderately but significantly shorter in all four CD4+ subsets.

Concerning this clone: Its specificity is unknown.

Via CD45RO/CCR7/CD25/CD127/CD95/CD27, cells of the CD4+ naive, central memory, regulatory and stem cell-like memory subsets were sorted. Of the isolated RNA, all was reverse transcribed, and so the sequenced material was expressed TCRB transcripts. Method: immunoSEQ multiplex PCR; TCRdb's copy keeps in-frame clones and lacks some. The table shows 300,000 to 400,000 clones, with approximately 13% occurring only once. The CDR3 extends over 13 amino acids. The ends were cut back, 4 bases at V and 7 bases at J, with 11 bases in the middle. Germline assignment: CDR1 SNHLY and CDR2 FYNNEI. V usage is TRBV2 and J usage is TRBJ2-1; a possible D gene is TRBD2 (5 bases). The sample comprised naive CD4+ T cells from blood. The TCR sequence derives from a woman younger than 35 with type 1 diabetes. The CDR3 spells CASSGDGGNEQFF. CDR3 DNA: TGTGCCAGCAGTGGTGATGGCGGGAATGAGCAGTTCTTC.